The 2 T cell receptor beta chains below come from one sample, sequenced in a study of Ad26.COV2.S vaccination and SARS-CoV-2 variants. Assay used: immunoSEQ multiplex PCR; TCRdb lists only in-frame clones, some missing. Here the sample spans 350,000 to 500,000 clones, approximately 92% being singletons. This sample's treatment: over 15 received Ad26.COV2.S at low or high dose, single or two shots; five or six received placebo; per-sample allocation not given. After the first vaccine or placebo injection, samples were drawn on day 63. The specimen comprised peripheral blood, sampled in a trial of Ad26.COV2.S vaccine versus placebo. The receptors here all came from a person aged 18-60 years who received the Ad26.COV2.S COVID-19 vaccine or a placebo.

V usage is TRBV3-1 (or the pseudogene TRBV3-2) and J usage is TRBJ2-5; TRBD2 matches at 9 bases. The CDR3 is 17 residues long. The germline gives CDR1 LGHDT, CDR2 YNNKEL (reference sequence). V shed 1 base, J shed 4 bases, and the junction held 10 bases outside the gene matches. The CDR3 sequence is CASSQVVGGRAGETQYF. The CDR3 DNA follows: TGTGCCAGCAGCCAAGTTGTGGGCGGGAGGGCCGGAGAGACCCAGTACTTC.

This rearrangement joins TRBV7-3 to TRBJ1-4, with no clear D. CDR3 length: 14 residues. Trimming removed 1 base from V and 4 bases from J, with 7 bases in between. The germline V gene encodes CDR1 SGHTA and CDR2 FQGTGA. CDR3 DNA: TGTGCCAGCAGCTTAATTCCAGGTAATGAAAAACTGTTTTTT. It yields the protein CASSLIPGNEKLFF.